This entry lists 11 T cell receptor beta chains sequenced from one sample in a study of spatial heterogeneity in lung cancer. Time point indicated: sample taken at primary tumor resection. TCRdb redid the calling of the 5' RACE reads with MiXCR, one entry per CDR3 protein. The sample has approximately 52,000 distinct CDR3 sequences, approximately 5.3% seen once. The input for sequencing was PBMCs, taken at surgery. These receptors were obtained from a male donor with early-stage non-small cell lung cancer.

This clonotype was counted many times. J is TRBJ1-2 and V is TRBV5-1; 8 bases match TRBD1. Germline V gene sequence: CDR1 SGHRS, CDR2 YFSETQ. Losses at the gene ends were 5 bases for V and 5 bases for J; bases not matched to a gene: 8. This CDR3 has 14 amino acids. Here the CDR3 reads CASRADRGLYGYTF. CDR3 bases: TGCGCCAGCAGAGCTGACAGGGGTTTGTATGGCTACACCTTC.

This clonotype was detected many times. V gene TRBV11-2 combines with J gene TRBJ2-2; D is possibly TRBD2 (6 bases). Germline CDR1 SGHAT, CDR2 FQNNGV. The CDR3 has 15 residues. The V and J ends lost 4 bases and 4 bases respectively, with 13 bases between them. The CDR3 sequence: CASSSFLTSTGELFF. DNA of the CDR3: TGTGCCAGCAGCTCTTTTCTGACTAGCACCGGGGAGCTGTTTTTT.

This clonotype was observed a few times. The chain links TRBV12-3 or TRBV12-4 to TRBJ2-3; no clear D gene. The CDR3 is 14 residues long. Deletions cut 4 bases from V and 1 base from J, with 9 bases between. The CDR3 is CASSWKSGTDTQYF. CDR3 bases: TGTGCCAGCAGTTGGAAGAGCGGCACAGATACGCAGTATTTT.

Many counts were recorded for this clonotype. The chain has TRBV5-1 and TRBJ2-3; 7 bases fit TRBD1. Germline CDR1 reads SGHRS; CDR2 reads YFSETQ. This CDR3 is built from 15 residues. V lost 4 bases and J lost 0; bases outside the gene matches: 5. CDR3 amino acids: CASSPTGVSTDTQYF. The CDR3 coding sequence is TGCGCCAGCAGCCCTACAGGGGTTAGCACAGATACGCAGTATTTT.

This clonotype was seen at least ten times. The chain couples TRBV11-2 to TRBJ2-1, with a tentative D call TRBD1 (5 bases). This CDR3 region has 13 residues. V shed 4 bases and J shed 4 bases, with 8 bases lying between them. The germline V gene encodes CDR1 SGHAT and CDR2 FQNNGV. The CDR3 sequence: CASSSRGYNEQFF. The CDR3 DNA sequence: TGTGCCAGCAGCTCTAGGGGTTACAATGAGCAGTTCTTC.

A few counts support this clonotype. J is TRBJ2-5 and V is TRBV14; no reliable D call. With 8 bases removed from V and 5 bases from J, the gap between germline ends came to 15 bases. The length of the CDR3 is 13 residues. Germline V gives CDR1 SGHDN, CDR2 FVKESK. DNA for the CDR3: TGTGCCAGCGGCCGAGTCCTTGGGGAGACCCAGTACTTC. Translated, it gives CASGRVLGETQYF.

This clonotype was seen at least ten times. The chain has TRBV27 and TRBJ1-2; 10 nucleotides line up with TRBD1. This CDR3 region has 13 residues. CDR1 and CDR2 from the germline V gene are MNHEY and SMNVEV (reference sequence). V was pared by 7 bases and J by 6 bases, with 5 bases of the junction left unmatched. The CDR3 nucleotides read TGTGCCAGCACCGTGGGACAGGGGCATGGCTACACCTTC. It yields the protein CASTVGQGHGYTF.

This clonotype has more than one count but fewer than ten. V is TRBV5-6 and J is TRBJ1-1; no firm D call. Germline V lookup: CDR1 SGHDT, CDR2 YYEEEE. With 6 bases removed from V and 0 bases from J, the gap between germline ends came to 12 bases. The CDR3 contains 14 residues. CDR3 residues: CASIRQGVNTEAFF. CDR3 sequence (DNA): TGTGCCAGCATCCGACAAGGCGTGAACACTGAAGCTTTCTTT.

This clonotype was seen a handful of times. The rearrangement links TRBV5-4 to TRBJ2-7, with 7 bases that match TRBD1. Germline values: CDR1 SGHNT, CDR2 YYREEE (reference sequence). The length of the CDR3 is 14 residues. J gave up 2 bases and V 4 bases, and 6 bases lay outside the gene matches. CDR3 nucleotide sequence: TGTGCCAGCAGCCCGTGGGACAGCACCTACGAGCAGTACTTC. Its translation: CASSPWDSTYEQYF.

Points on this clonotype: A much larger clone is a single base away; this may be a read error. The chain's CDR3 is CASRGPLRGQSQHF. The CDR3 region has the DNA TGTGCCAGCAGAGGACCCCTCAGGGGTCAGTCCCAGCATTTT. V usage is TRBV2 and J usage is TRBJ1-5, with a tentative D call TRBD1 (6 bases). CDR3 size: 14 residues. Germline CDR1 reads SNHLY; CDR2 reads FYNNEI. Based on the CDR3 plus reference TRBV2 and TRBJ1-5, the full variable domain is EPEVTQTPSHQVTQMGQEVILRCVPISNHLYFYWYRQILGQKVEFLVSFYNNEISEKSEIFDDQFSVERPDGSNFTLKIRSTKLEDSAMYFCASRGPLRGQSQHFGDGTRLSIL.

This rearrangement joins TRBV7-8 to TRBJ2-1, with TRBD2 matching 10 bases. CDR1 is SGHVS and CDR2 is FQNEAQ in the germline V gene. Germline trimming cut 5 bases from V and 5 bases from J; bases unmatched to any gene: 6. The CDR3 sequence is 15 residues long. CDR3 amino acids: CASSPLTSGHNEQFF. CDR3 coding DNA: TGTGCCAGCAGCCCCCTGACTAGCGGGCACAATGAGCAGTTCTTC.